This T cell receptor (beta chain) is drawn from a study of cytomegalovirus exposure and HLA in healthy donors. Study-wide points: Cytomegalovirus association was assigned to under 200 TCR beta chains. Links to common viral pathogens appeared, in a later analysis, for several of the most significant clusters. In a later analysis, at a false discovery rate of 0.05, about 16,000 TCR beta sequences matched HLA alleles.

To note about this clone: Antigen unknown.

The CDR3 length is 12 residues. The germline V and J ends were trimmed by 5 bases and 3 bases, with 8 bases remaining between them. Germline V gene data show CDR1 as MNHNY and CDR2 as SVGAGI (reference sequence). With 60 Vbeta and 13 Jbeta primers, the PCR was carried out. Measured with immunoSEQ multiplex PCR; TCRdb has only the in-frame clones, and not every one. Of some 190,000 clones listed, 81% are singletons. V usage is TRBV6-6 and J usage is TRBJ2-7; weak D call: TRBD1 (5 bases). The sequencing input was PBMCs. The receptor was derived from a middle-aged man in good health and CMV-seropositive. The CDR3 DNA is TGTGCCAGCAGTCCCCAGGGCTACGAGCAGTACTTC. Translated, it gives CASSPQGYEQYF.